The next 29 T cell receptor beta chains were all read from a single sample in a study of T cells in Graves' hyperthyroidism and ophthalmopathy (dated by TCRdb to between 2019 and 2020). Library prep was done by multiplex PCR. TCRdb shows the sequencer as Illumina HiSeq 2000. The TCR beta CDR3 regions were amplified from the RNA transcripts. For the first round of RT-PCR on the TCR CDR3, the HTBI primer set was used together with the Qiagen OneStep RT-PCR kit. TCRdb reanalyzed the raw reads on its own, using fastp at Q25 for trimming and MiXCR for clone calling, and kept in-frame beta chains. Each CDR3 protein appears once, grouped with its most common genes and DNA. This sample lists roughly 580,000 distinct CDR3 sequences; around 45% were detected once. Of the sample, approximately 8.2% falls within the top ten clones. Sequenced: peripheral blood or thyroid tissue (not recorded which). These receptor sequences come from a woman aged 18-30 years with Graves' hyperthyroidism. Donor details come from another sample of the same person, matched by shared clones.

Remarks on this clonotype: The junction departs from germline at one end; a sequencing error may be responsible. This chain links TRBV10-3 with TRBJ1-1; 7 nucleotides line up with TRBD1. Germline CDR1 is ENHRY and CDR2 is SYGVKD. This CDR3 is 16 amino acids long. The CDR3 coding sequence is TGTGCCAGCAGTTACAGGGGTTCTGCATTGGACACTGAAGCTTTCTTT. Translating it yields CASSYRGSALDTEAFF.

The CDR3 is CSVFSPGDTGELFF. CDR3 nucleotide sequence: TGCAGCGTCTTCAGCCCGGGGGACACCGGGGAGCTGTTTTTT. This chain uses TRBV29-1 with TRBJ2-2; TRBD2 might be the D (6 bases). V shed 6 bases and J shed 3 bases, with 14 bases lying between them. The CDR3 is 14 amino acids. CDR1 and CDR2 (germline): SQVTM, ANQGSEA.

Only a few counts were recorded for this clonotype. V is TRBV19 and J is TRBJ1-4; maybe TRBD1 (5 bases). CDR3 size: 16 residues. From germline, CDR1 is LNHDA and CDR2 SQIVND (reference sequence). V shed 7 bases and J shed 0 bases, with 15 bases lying between them. CDR3: CASTGDITATNEKLFF. The CDR3, as DNA: TGTGCCAGTACGGGGGATATAACAGCAACTAATGAAAAACTGTTTTTT.

This chain links TRBV7-8 with TRBJ2-2; D not resolved. CDR1 and CDR2 from the germline V gene are SGHVS and FQNEAQ. This CDR3 region has 14 residues. Trimming shortened V by 1 base and J by 9 bases, and 12 bases separated the two germline ends. The CDR3 sequence: CASSLVGRPRELFF. Written as DNA, the CDR3 is TGTGCCAGCAGCTTAGTCGGCAGGCCCCGGGAGCTGTTTTTT.

This clonotype was found a few times. This chain links TRBV14 with TRBJ2-5, with D unclear. CDR1 SGHDN and CDR2 FVKESK come from the germline V gene. The V gene lost 1 base and the J gene lost 9 bases, with 9 bases spanning the gap. This CDR3 is built from 12 residues. CDR3: CASSQGPEAQYF. In nucleotides, the CDR3 is TGTGCCAGCAGCCAAGGGCCCGAGGCCCAGTACTTC.

The CDR3, as DNA: TGTGCCATCAGTGTACAGGTCGAGAACACTGAAGCTTTCTTT. This gives the protein CAISVQVENTEAFF. The rearrangement joins TRBV10-3 to TRBJ1-1; D possibly corresponds to TRBD1 (5 bases). Trimming shortened V by 4 bases and J by 1 base, and 10 bases separated the two germline ends. Looked up from germline, CDR1 is ENHRY and CDR2 is SYGVKD. The CDR3 consists of 14 residues.

Many counts were recorded for this clonotype. The CDR3, as DNA: TGCAGCGTTGAAGATCCGGGGCTCTGGGCTGAAGCTTTCTTT. Translating it yields CSVEDPGLWAEAFF. The chain employs TRBV29-1 and TRBJ1-1; a possible D gene is TRBD1 (5 bases). The CDR3 is made up of 14 amino acids. Germline values: CDR1 SQVTM, CDR2 ANQGSEA. V dropped 0 bases and J dropped 6 bases, with 14 bases sitting between them.

This clonotype has a count of ten or more. V gene TRBV7-2 combines with J gene TRBJ1-2; TRBD1 might be the D (6 bases). Trimming shortened V by 2 bases and J by 4 bases, and 11 bases separated the two germline ends. The CDR3 is 14 residues long. The V gene's germline CDR1 is SGHTA and CDR2 FQGNSA. The CDR3 reads CASSLSQGIYGYTF. CDR3 bases: TGTGCCAGCAGCTTATCACAGGGAATCTATGGCTACACCTTC.

Only one count was recorded for this clonotype. A much larger clone differs by one base, so this may be a read error. This chain links TRBV24-1 with TRBJ1-5; no definite D call. Per germline, CDR1 KGHDR and CDR2 SFDVKD. CDR3 length: 14 residues. V lost 4 bases, J lost 11 bases, and 17 bases lay in between. The chain's CDR3 is CATSEPRSNEAQHF. The CDR3 region has the DNA TGTGCCACCAGTGAACCCCGATCTAATGAGGCCCAGCATTTT.

Turning to this clonotype: It may be a read error: a sequence one base away is much more abundant. The rearrangement joins TRBV15 to TRBJ1-5; 8 bases align to TRBD1. The CDR3 covers 14 residues. Germline lookup yields CDR1 LNHNV and CDR2 YYDKDF (reference sequence). V was pared by 1 base and J by 7 bases, with 3 bases of the junction left unmatched. Here the CDR3 DNA reads TGTGCCACCAGCAGAGTTACAGGGGGACAGCCCCAGCATTTT. Translation: CATSRVTGGQPQHF.

The rearrangement uses TRBV4-1 and TRBJ2-5, with D hard to call. This CDR3 is 15 amino acids long. Germline V gene data show CDR1 as MGHRA and CDR2 as YSYEKL. Trimming took off 1 base at V and 2 bases at J, with 11 bases between the two ends. In DNA, the CDR3 is TGCGCCAGCAGCCAAGGTCTCAGCTGGCAAGAGACCCAGTACTTC. It codes for CASSQGLSWQETQYF.

This chain joins TRBV12-3 or TRBV12-4 and TRBJ1-2, with TRBD1 as a possible D gene (6 bases). V was clipped by 8 bases and J by 4 bases, with 17 bases between them. CDR3 size: 14 residues. CDR3 bases: TGTGCCAGCTCACCGGCGGACAGTCTCTATGGCTACACCTTC. Translating it yields CASSPADSLYGYTF.

As to this clonotype: A much larger clone lies a single base off, so this may be a read error. The chain carries TRBV29-1 and TRBJ2-2; possible D gene TRBD1, 5 bases. This CDR3 is 14 amino acids long. The V gene lost 4 bases and the J gene lost 1 base, with 10 bases spanning the gap. Germline V gene data show CDR1 as SQVTM and CDR2 as ANQGSEA. CDR3 in amino acids: CSVARQGNTGELFF. In DNA form, the CDR3 reads TGCAGCGTTGCCCGGCAGGGGAACACCGGGGAGCTGTTTTTT.

This sequence joins TRBV29-1 and TRBJ1-4; 10 bases match TRBD1. The CDR3 has 13 residues. Germline CDR1 reads SQVTM; CDR2 reads ANQGSEA. V gave up 8 bases and J gave up 8 bases; unmatched junction bases: 8. This chain's CDR3 is CSFTGQGREKLFF. The CDR3 nucleotides read TGCAGCTTTACGGGACAGGGGCGAGAAAAACTGTTTTTT.

As regards this clonotype: An end of the junction does not agree with germline; a read error may underlie this. This chain joins TRBV25-1 and TRBJ1-2, with D perhaps matching TRBD1 (6 bases). The CDR3 totals 13 residues. The germline V gene encodes CDR1 MGHDK and CDR2 SYGVNS. CDR3 sequence: CATSDPGADGYTF. CDR3 in DNA: TGTGCCACCAGTGACCCAGGGGCGGATGGCTACACCTTC.

There are many counts of this clonotype. The chain recombines TRBV5-1 with TRBJ2-7; D is ambiguous. V was shortened by 1 base and J by 3 bases, with 5 bases between the two germline ends. Germline V lookup: CDR1 SGHRS, CDR2 YFSETQ. The CDR3 has 12 residues. The CDR3 coding sequence is TGCGCCAGCAGCTTGTTTGGCTACGAGCAGTACTTC. As protein: CASSLFGYEQYF. The whole variable domain, filled in from reference TRBV5-1 and TRBJ2-7, reads KAGVTQTPRYLIKTRGQQVTLSCSPISGHRSVSWYQQTPGQGLQFLFEYFSETQRNKGNFPGRFSGRQFSNSRSEMNVSTLELGDSALYLCASSLFGYEQYFGPGTRLTVT.

For this clonotype: One junction end disagrees with the germline gene, perhaps due to a read error. The chain links TRBV10-3 to TRBJ2-5; 7 nucleotides match TRBD2. Looked up from germline, CDR1 is ENHRY and CDR2 is SYGVKD. The CDR3 extends over 15 amino acids. The CDR3 region is CASSPTSDPTETQYF. Written as DNA, the CDR3 is TGTGCCAGCAGTCCAACTAGCGACCCCACAGAGACCCAGTACTTC.

In regard to this clonotype: A read error is likely, as this CDR3 ends without the conserved phenylalanine or tryptophan. The V and J genes are TRBV2 and TRBJ1-5, with D possibly TRBD1 on 5 matching bases. The V gene lost 7 bases and the J gene lost 4 bases, with 14 bases spanning the gap. There are 14 residues in the CDR3. Germline V gene sequence: CDR1 SNHLY, CDR2 FYNNEI. The DNA of the CDR3 is TGTGCCAGCACCCGGGACGTATGGAATCAGCCCCAGCATTCT. Its translation is CASTRDVWNQPQHS.

This clonotype was seen a few times. The CDR3 region has the DNA TGTGCCAGCAGCAAAAAGGAGTTCTCTGGGGCCAACGTCCTGACTTTC. Translated: CASSKKEFSGANVLTF. The chain has TRBV7-9 and TRBJ2-6; no firm D call. The CDR3 has 16 residues. Trimming pared 5 bases from V and 0 bases from J, leaving 11 bases between. CDR1 is SEHNR, CDR2 FQNEAQ, per germline (reference sequence).

This clonotype was counted many times. The genes are TRBV29-1 and TRBJ1-1; D may be TRBD1 (6 bases). V was clipped by 5 bases and J by 1 base, with 11 bases between them. Germline V gene sequence: CDR1 SQVTM, CDR2 ANQGSEA. The CDR3 consists of 13 residues. The CDR3 bases are TGCAGCGTTCGGGGACAAACGAACACTGAAGCTTTCTTT. It codes for CSVRGQTNTEAFF.

The chain employs TRBV7-8 and TRBJ1-5; no definite D call. Germline-derived CDR1 and CDR2 are SGHVS and FQNEAQ. Trimming pared 1 base from V and 0 bases from J, leaving 10 bases between. This CDR3 region has 16 residues. The CDR3 protein is CASSLGRADSNQPQHF. CDR3 coding DNA: TGTGCCAGCAGCTTAGGCCGGGCAGATAGCAATCAGCCCCAGCATTTT.

This clonotype was observed a few times. The chain joins TRBV20-1 to TRBJ1-6; the D is unclear. This CDR3 is built from 15 residues. CDR1 and CDR2 (germline): DFQATT, SNEGSKA (reference sequence). V lost 0 bases to trimming and J lost 7 bases, with 13 bases between them. The DNA of the CDR3 is TGCAGTGCTAGAGAACGCAGGACGATGAATTCACCCCTCCACTTT. Translation: CSARERRTMNSPLHF.

V and J are TRBV12-3 or TRBV12-4 and TRBJ1-2, with 8 bases that match TRBD1. The CDR3 sequence is 15 residues long. V lost 5 bases, J lost 7 bases, and 12 bases stayed unmatched. CDR3: CASSHDGQGQGGYTF. CDR3 nucleotide sequence: TGTGCCAGCAGTCATGACGGACAGGGCCAAGGTGGCTACACCTTC.

This clonotype has more than one count but fewer than ten. The rearrangement uses TRBV4-2 and TRBJ2-2; D is unresolved. The V gene's germline CDR1 is LGHNA and CDR2 YNFKEQ. CDR3 size: 15 residues. Trimming cost V 0 bases and J 5 bases, with 10 bases left between them. The DNA for the CDR3 is TGTGCCAGCAGCCAAGAGTATAGTGATACCGGGGAGCTGTTTTTT. It is translated as CASSQEYSDTGELFF.

In the case of this clonotype: This CDR3 fails to terminate in the conserved phenylalanine or tryptophan, so it likely reflects a read error. V and J are TRBV7-9 and TRBJ2-7; possibly TRBD2 for D (5 bases). The CDR3 sequence is 14 residues long. From germline, CDR1 is SEHNR and CDR2 FQNEAQ (reference sequence). Here the CDR3 reads CASSDYPWSYEQYL. CDR3 in DNA: TGCGCCAGCAGCGACTACCCGTGGTCCTACGAGCAGTACCTC.

This clonotype was detected a few times. This sequence joins TRBV7-9 and TRBJ2-7; D is perhaps TRBD2 (5 bases). Looked up from germline, CDR1 is SEHNR and CDR2 is FQNEAQ (reference sequence). V was clipped by 2 bases and J by 0 bases, with 11 bases between them. The CDR3 contains 15 residues. CDR3 in amino acids: CASSLRTPDSYEQYF. The CDR3 DNA reads TGTGCCAGCAGCTTACGGACTCCCGACTCCTACGAGCAGTACTTC.

The CDR3 region has the DNA TGTGCCACCAGCGCGGGACAAGCCTCCTACGAGCAGTACTTC. This gives the protein CATSAGQASYEQYF. The rearrangement links TRBV15 to TRBJ2-7; D tentatively reads TRBD1 or TRBD2 (6 bases each). Per germline, CDR1 LNHNV and CDR2 YYDKDF (reference sequence). The CDR3 sequence is 14 residues long. V was pared by 5 bases and J by 0 bases, with 11 bases between.

The rearrangement links TRBV7-9 to TRBJ1-4; D not resolved. Germline V gene lookup returns CDR1 SEHNR and CDR2 FQNEAQ (reference sequence). V gave up 3 bases and J gave up 11 bases, with 16 bases separating them. The CDR3 has 14 amino acids. CDR3 sequence reads: CASSLGSSGDKLFF. CDR3 bases: TGTGCCAGCAGCTTGGGGAGTTCCGGGGATAAACTGTTTTTT.

This clonotype was observed at least ten times. The gene calls are TRBV7-9 and TRBJ1-1, with D tentatively TRBD1 (5 bases). The CDR3 contains 14 residues. The germline V gene has CDR1 SEHNR and CDR2 FQNEAQ (reference sequence). The V and J ends lost 7 bases and 3 bases respectively, with 15 bases between them. The CDR3 bases are TGTGCCAGCATCAACACAGGCCCCGACACTGAAGCTTTCTTT. Its protein product is CASINTGPDTEAFF.